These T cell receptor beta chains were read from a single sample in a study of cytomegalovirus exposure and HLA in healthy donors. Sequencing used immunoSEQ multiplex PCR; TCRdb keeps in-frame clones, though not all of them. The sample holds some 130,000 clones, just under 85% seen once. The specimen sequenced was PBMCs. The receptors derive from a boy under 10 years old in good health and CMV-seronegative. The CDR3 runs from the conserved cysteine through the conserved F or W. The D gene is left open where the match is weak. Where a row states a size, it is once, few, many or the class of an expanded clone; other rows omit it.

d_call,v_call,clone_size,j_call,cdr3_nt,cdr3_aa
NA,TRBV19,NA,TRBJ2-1,TGTGCCAGTAGTATAGTGTTCGGACTATCACTTGTGGAAGGTGAGCAGTTCTTC,CASSIVFGLSLVEGEQFF
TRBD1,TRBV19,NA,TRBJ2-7,TGTGCCAGTAGTACGACCGGGACAGGGCGCGACGAGCAGTACTTC,CASSTTGTGRDEQYF
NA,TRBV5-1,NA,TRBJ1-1,TGCGCCAGCAGGATGACAGATTACAACACTGAAGCTTTCTTT,CASRMTDYNTEAFF
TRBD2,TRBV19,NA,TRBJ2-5,TGTGCCAGTAGTGCCGGGACTACCAGAACCCAAGAGACCCAGTACTTC,CASSAGTTRTQETQYF
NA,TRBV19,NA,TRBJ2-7,TGTGCCAGTGCCAACATCGGGAGCTACGAGCAGTACTTC,CASANIGSYEQYF
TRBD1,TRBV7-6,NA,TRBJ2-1,TGTGCCAGCAGCTTGGACAGGGAGGTCTACAATGAGCAGTTCTTC,CASSLDREVYNEQFF
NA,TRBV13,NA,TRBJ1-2,TGTGCCAGCAGCTTAGGCAGGCAGGGAAACTATGGCTACACCTTC,CASSLGRQGNYGYTF
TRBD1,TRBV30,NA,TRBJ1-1,TGTGCCTGGAAGGGAATGGCTGCAGGGGGTTACACTGAAGCTTTCTTT,CAWKGMAAGGYTEAFF
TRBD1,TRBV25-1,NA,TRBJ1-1,TGTGCCAGCAGTGTTTCGGCAGGGGGCACTGAAGCTTTCTTT,CASSVSAGGTEAFF
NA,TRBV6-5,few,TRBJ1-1,TGTGCCAGCAGTGATGACGTCCGAACGGGAGCTTTCTTT,CASSDDVRTGAFF
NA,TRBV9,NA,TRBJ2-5,TGTGCCAGCAGCGCCACTGACTGGGGGGAGTTTCAAGAGACCCAGTACTTC,CASSATDWGEFQETQYF
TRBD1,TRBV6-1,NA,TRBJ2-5,TGTGCCAGCAGTGAGACCGGGACAGGGGGCAGACAGACCCAGTACTTC,CASSETGTGGRQTQYF
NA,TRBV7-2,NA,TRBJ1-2,TGTGCCAGCAGCTTCTACACGGGGGTTGATGGCTACACCTTC,CASSFYTGVDGYTF
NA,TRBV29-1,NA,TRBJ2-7,TGCAGCGTTACGCCTGACAGCTACGAGCAGTACTTC,CSVTPDSYEQYF
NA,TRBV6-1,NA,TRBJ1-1,TGTGCCAGCAGTGACGTCCTTGTGGGAGGCCACAACACTGAAGCTTTCTTT,CASSDVLVGGHNTEAFF
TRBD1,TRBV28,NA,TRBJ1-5,TGTGCCAGCAGCCGGACAGGGGGCAATCAGCCCCAGCATTTT,CASSRTGGNQPQHF
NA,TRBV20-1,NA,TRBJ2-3,TGCAGTGCTAGAGTAGTCGATACGCAGTATTTT,CSARVVDTQYF
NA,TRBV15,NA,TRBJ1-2,TGTGCCACCAGCCCGACGGGGGGGGGCCTCTATGGCTACACCTTC,CATSPTGGGLYGYTF
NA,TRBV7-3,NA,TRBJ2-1,TGTGCCAGCAGCTTAACGGGGCATCATGAGCAGTTCTTC,CASSLTGHHEQFF
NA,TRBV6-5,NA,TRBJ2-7,TGTGCCAGCAGTTACGCCACGGGTCGAATCTACGAGCAGTACTTC,CASSYATGRIYEQYF
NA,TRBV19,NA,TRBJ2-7,TGTGCCAGTAGTCTGGCAGGCTACGAGCAGTACTTC,CASSLAGYEQYF
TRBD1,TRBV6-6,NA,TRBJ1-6,TGTGCCAGCAGTTACCCCCCGGGACAGGCCGGCCTCACCCTCCACTTT,CASSYPPGQAGLTLHF
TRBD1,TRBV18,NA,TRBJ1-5,TGTACCAGCTCACTATCGACAGGGGTCGGCAATCAGCCCCAGCATTTT,CTSSLSTGVGNQPQHF